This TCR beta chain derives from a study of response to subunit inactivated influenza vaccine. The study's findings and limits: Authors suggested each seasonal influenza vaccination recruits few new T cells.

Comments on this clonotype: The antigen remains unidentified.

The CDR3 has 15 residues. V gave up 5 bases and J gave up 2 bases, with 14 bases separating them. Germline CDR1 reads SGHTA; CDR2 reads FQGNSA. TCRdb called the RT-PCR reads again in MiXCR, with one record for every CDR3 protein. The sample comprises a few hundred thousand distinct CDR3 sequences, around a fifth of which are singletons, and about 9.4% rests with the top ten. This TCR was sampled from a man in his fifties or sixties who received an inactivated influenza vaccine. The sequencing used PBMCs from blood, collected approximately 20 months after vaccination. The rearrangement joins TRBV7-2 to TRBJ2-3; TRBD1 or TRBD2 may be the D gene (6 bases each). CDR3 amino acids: CASSQRGDSTDTQYF. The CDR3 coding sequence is TGTGCCAGCAGCCAAAGGGGGGACTCCACAGATACGCAGTATTTT. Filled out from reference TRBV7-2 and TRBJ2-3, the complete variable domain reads GAGVSQSPSNKVTEKGKDVELRCDPISGHTALYWYRQSLGQGLEFLIYFQGNSAPDKSGLPSDRFSAERTGGSVSTLTIQRTQQEDSAVYLCASSQRGDSTDTQYFGPGTRLTVL.